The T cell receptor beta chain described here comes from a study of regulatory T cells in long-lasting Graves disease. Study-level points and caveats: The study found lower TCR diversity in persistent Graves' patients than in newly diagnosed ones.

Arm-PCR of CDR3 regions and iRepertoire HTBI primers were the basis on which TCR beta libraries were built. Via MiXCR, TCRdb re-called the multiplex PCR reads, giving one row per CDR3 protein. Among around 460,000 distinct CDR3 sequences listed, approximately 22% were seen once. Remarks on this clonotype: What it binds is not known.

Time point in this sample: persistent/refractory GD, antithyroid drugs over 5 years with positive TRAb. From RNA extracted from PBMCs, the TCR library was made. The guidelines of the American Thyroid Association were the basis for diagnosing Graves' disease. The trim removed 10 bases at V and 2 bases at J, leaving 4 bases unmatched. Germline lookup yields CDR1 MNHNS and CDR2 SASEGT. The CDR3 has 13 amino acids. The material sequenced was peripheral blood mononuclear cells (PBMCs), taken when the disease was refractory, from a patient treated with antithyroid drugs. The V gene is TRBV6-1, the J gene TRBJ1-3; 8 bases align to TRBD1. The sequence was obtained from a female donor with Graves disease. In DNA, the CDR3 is TGTGCCATCGCGACAGGGGCTGGAAACACCATATATTTT. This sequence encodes CAIATGAGNTIYF.